This T cell receptor (beta chain) was observed in a study of metastatic and nonmetastatic thyroid tumors. MiXCR was used by TCRdb to re-call the PCR reads. The sample includes 5,500 to 9,000 clones, around 19% of them seen just once. No treatment had been given to any patient before thyroid surgery. The germline V gene encodes CDR1 GTSNPN and CDR2 SVGIG (reference sequence). With V trimmed by 2 bases and J by 2 bases, 5 bases remained unmatched. The CDR3 consists of 14 residues. The sequenced sample was adjacent normal tissue. The rearrangement joins TRBV30 to TRBJ1-2; 7 bases are a match to TRBD1. This receptor was identified in a female donor with papillary thyroid cancer or a benign thyroid nodule (not recorded which). Some clones in this sample may be carry-over from other donors' samples. The CDR3 region has the DNA TGTGCCTGGAGTTCGGCAGGGGGGAACTATGGCTACACCTTC. Protein product: CAWSSAGGNYGYTF.